This T cell receptor beta chain was recovered during a study of T cell responses to AZD1222 COVID-19 vaccine. V gave up 2 bases and J gave up 9 bases; unmatched junction bases: 8. CDR1 and CDR2 from the germline V gene are MNHEY and SVGEGT. The CDR3 covers 16 residues. This table comes from immunoSEQ multiplex PCR, and its TCRdb copy is limited to in-frame clones, with some not included. The data show 97,000 or so clones, with 84% seen just once and over 15% held by the top ten. J is TRBJ2-2 and V is TRBV6-2 or TRBV6-3, with 11 positions matching TRBD2. Sequenced material: peripheral blood, taken on day 0 of AZD1222 vaccination. The clonotype comes from an adult in good health. As DNA, the CDR3 is TGTGCCAGCAGTTACCGCTTAGCGGGGGGGCCGCGGGAGCTGTTTTTT. It translates to CASSYRLAGGPRELFF.